The T cell receptor beta chain under discussion was sequenced for a study of shared clonotypes between healthy human individuals. Overall study context: Per donor, three plates held CD4 naive cells, three held CD4 memory, two held CD8 naive and one held CD8 memory.

Naivety among CD8 cells was defined by CD45RO negativity and positive CCR7 selection, thereby excluding terminally differentiated effector memory CD45RA+ cells. Sequenced by immunoSEQ multiplex PCR; TCRdb stores in-frame clones only, minus some. The table records roughly 2,000,000 clones, about 95% of them present only once. The CDR3 is 15 residues long. V lost 2 bases and J lost 5, with 12 bases in between. Germline V gene data show CDR1 as SEHNR and CDR2 as FQNEAQ (reference sequence). Findings and limits, study-wide: The authors sampled blood alone, and tissue repertoires likely differ.

Turning to this clone: Its target is not known.

The chain is built from TRBV7-9 and TRBJ2-2, with D possibly matching TRBD1 (6 bases). Sequencing input: naive CD8+ T cells sorted from blood. This clonotype originated in a man younger than 35 in good health. CDR3 amino acids: CASSLITGWTGELFF. The CDR3 DNA reads as TGTGCCAGCAGCTTAATAACAGGGTGGACCGGGGAGCTGTTTTTT.